These 22 T cell receptor beta chains were sequenced from one sample in a study of beta chain features in type 1 diabetes. The investigators reverse transcribed all of the isolated RNA, so they sequenced expressed TCRB transcripts. TCRdb's table, derived via immunoSEQ multiplex PCR, lists solely in-frame clones and lacks some. The data contain 810,000 or so clones, 15% to 20% of them singletons. Sequences were obtained from naive CD4+ T cells from blood. All receptors come from a young woman in good health.

This clone has only a few counts. The chain joins TRBV5-1 to TRBJ2-2, with 8 bases that match TRBD2. CDR3 length: 16 residues. Germline CDR1 is SGHRS and CDR2 is YFSETQ. Germline trimming cut 1 base from V and 0 bases from J; bases unmatched to any gene: 2. The DNA of the CDR3 is TGCGCCAGCAGCTTGTTCGGGAGGGCGAACACCGGGGAGCTGTTTTTT. Translating gives CASSLFGRANTGELFF.

In its sample, this clone was seen a few times. V gene TRBV2 combines with J gene TRBJ2-1; D possibly corresponds to TRBD2 (6 bases). This CDR3 region has 16 residues. Germline V gene lookup returns CDR1 SNHLY and CDR2 FYNNEI. V lost 4 bases to trimming and J lost 7 bases, with 20 bases between them. CDR3 sequence reads: CASSGSRGTLKNEQFF. In DNA form, the CDR3 reads TGTGCCAGCAGTGGTTCCCGAGGGACTCTTAAAAATGAGCAGTTCTTC. The entire variable domain, with the rest obtained from reference TRBV2 and TRBJ2-1, is as follows: EPEVTQTPSHQVTQMGQEVILRCVPISNHLYFYWYRQILGQKVEFLVSFYNNEISEKSEIFDDQFSVERPDGSNFTLKIRSTKLEDSAMYFCASSGSRGTLKNEQFFGPGTRLTVL.

The chain is built from TRBV7-3 and TRBJ2-5, with TRBD1 matching over 7 bases. CDR3 length equals 14 residues. V lost 5 bases to trimming and J lost 5 bases; unmatched junction nucleotides: 8. Germline-derived CDR1 and CDR2 are SGHTA and FQGTGA. CDR3 nucleotide sequence: TGTGCCAGCAGCAAAACAGGGGTCTGGGAGACCCAGTACTTC. Its protein is CASSKTGVWETQYF. The full variable domain, in which reference TRBV7-3 and TRBJ2-5 provide the parts outside the CDR3, is GAGVSQTPSNKVTEKGKYVELRCDPISGHTALYWYRQSLGQGPEFLIYFQGTGAADDSGLPNDRFFAVRPEGSVSTLKIQRTERGDSAVYLCASSKTGVWETQYFGPGTRLLVL.

The sample holds one count of this clone. The CDR3 here is CASSSSIRTGLDTEAFF. DNA for the CDR3: TGTGCCAGCAGCTCCTCCATAAGGACAGGGCTCGACACTGAAGCTTTCTTT. The V call is TRBV7-2, the J call TRBJ1-1, with 8 bases aligning to TRBD1. Germline V gives CDR1 SGHTA, CDR2 FQGNSA. The CDR3 is made up of 17 amino acids. J gave up 3 bases and V 4 bases, and 13 bases lay outside the gene matches. The entire variable domain, with the rest obtained from reference TRBV7-2 and TRBJ1-1, is as follows: GAGVSQSPSNKVTEKGKDVELRCDPISGHTALYWYRQSLGQGLEFLIYFQGNSAPDKSGLPSDRFSAERTGGSVSTLTIQRTQQEDSAVYLCASSSSIRTGLDTEAFFGQGTRLTVV.

V usage is TRBV9 and J usage is TRBJ2-3; 10 bases match TRBD2. CDR3 length equals 16 residues. Germline CDR1 SGDLS, CDR2 YYNGEE. With V trimmed by 4 bases and J by 0 bases, 5 bases remained unmatched. DNA of the CDR3: TGTGCCAGCAGCCCCTGGACTAGCGGAAGCACAGATACGCAGTATTTT. Translation gives CASSPWTSGSTDTQYF.

This clone has more than one count but fewer than ten. CDR3 sequence: CASSSQGLYNEQFF. In DNA, the CDR3 is TGTGCCAGCAGTTCACAGGGCCTATACAATGAGCAGTTCTTC. The chain recombines TRBV27 with TRBJ2-1; tentative D call: TRBD1 (6 bases). V lost 4 bases and J lost 4, with 11 bases in between. This CDR3 is 14 amino acids long. Germline V gives CDR1 MNHEY, CDR2 SMNVEV (reference sequence).

The J gene is TRBJ2-7, the V gene TRBV18, with TRBD2 matching 10 bases. Germline CDR1 is KGHSH and CDR2 is LQKENI. V shed 2 bases and J 1 base; nucleotides not matched to a gene: 5. The CDR3 is 16 residues long. The CDR3 is CASSPKSGRASYEQYF. The CDR3 DNA is TGTGCCAGCTCACCAAAAAGCGGGAGGGCATCCTACGAGCAGTACTTC.

The table lists this clone with a few counts. This rearrangement joins TRBV4-2 to TRBJ1-2, with D possibly matching TRBD1 (5 bases). Germline CDR1 reads LGHNA; CDR2 reads YNFKEQ. With 0 bases removed from V and 9 bases from J, the gap between germline ends came to 17 bases. The CDR3 length is 15 residues. The CDR3 bases are TGTGCCAGCAGCCAAGAGTTGATAGGGGCGCAGCGCTACACCTTC. This encodes CASSQELIGAQRYTF.

This clone was counted a few times. J is TRBJ2-7 and V is TRBV5-1, with TRBD1 matching over 9 bases. CDR3 size: 14 residues. With V trimmed by 3 bases and J by 3 bases, 4 bases remained unmatched. Germline CDR1 reads SGHRS; CDR2 reads YFSETQ. CDR3 nucleotides: TGCGCCAGCAGCTGGGGGGACAGGGTCTACGAGCAGTACTTC. Its translation is CASSWGDRVYEQYF.

This clone has only a few counts. Other DNA sequences of this sample code for an identical CDR3. The chain uses TRBV7-2 and TRBJ1-4; D not certain. V was pared by 0 bases and J by 2 bases, with 7 bases between. The V gene's germline CDR1 is SGHTA and CDR2 FQGNSA. The CDR3 has 15 residues. The DNA of the CDR3 is TGTGCCAGCAGCTTAGCTGTGGGCACTAATGAAAAACTGTTTTTT. Translated, it gives CASSLAVGTNEKLFF.

CDR3 bases: TGCGCCAGCAGCCACTACCTGAGAGAGCGTGGTCCCGGTGAGCAGTTCTTC. It is translated as CASSHYLRERGPGEQFF. V and J are TRBV4-1 and TRBJ2-1; D uncertain. The CDR3 length is 17 residues. V was clipped by 3 bases and J by 9 bases, with 24 bases between them. Germline V lookup: CDR1 MGHRA, CDR2 YSYEKL.

This clone was counted between two and nine times. The gene calls are TRBV20-1 and TRBJ2-5; a weak D match, TRBD1 (5 bases). The CDR3 runs to 11 residues. The V and J ends lost 7 bases and 2 bases respectively, with 8 bases between them. Germline loops: CDR1 DFQATT, CDR2 SNEGSKA (reference sequence). Written as DNA, the CDR3 is TGCAGTGGACAGCGACAAGAGACCCAGTACTTC. Protein sequence: CSGQRQETQYF.

The CDR3 region is CASSPPAPNTQYF. DNA of the CDR3: TGTGCCAGCTCACCACCTGCACCGAATACGCAGTATTTT. The chain couples TRBV18 to TRBJ2-3, with D uncertain. V was cut by 0 bases and J by 7 bases, with 8 bases left in between. Germline CDR1 is KGHSH and CDR2 is LQKENI. This CDR3 has 13 amino acids.

The rearrangement uses TRBV2 and TRBJ2-5, with a weak D call TRBD2 (6 bases). V dropped 3 bases and J dropped 1 base, with 18 bases sitting between them. Germline CDR1 reads SNHLY; CDR2 reads FYNNEI. The CDR3 is made up of 17 amino acids. DNA for the CDR3: TGTGCCAGCAGTGACTTCCCTGGAGGGAACGTCCAAGAGACCCAGTACTTC. It codes for CASSDFPGGNVQETQYF.

The chain recombines TRBV18 with TRBJ2-7; 7 positions match TRBD1. This CDR3 is built from 15 residues. V dropped 5 bases and J dropped 7; count of bases not matched to a gene: 14. The V gene's germline CDR1 is KGHSH and CDR2 LQKENI. CDR3 in amino acids: CASSTQADRVYEQYF. Here the CDR3 DNA reads TGTGCCAGCTCAACACAGGCTGACAGGGTTTATGAGCAGTACTTC.

CDR3 sequence reads: CASRGHVVYEQYF. For the CDR3, the DNA is TGTGCCAGCAGGGGACATGTAGTCTACGAGCAGTACTTC. This chain connects TRBV28 to TRBJ2-7; a possible D gene is TRBD1 (6 bases). CDR1 and CDR2 from the germline V gene are MDHEN and SYDVKM. The ends were cut back, 6 bases at V and 3 bases at J, with 12 bases in the middle. The CDR3 is 13 residues long.

This clone was seen a handful of times. The chain carries TRBV7-2 and TRBJ2-4; 7 bases are a match to TRBD1. This CDR3 spans 17 amino acids. V shed 2 bases and J 10 bases; nucleotides not matched to a gene: 17. CDR1 and CDR2 (germline): SGHTA, FQGNSA. CDR3 nucleotide sequence: TGTGCCAGCAGCTTAAACGGGGACGAGGGGGCTTACCGTATTCAGTACTTC. As protein: CASSLNGDEGAYRIQYF.

This clone was detected a few times. V and J are TRBV6-5 and TRBJ2-3; 7 positions agree with TRBD2. Germline V gives CDR1 MNHEY, CDR2 SVGAGI. Losses at the gene ends were 5 bases for V and 1 base for J; bases not matched to a gene: 3. This CDR3 spans 14 amino acids. CDR3 sequence (DNA): TGTGCCAGCAGTCTTAGCGGGCGCACAGATACGCAGTATTTT. It specifies CASSLSGRTDTQYF.

This clone was recorded a few times. This chain joins TRBV7-9 and TRBJ2-7; D tentatively reads TRBD1 or TRBD2 (5 bases each). Per germline, CDR1 SEHNR and CDR2 FQNEAQ (reference sequence). V lost 5 bases and J 2 bases, leaving 7 bases between the germline ends. This CDR3 spans 12 amino acids. CDR3 in amino acids: CASSRGPYEQYF. The CDR3 DNA reads TGTGCCAGCAGCAGGGGACCCTACGAGCAGTACTTC. Variable domain in full (rest from reference TRBV7-9 and TRBJ2-7): DTGVSQNPRHKITKRGQNVTFRCDPISEHNRLYWYRQTLGQGPEFLTYFQNEAQLEKSRLLSDRFSAERPKGSFSTLEIQRTEQGDSAMYLCASSRGPYEQYFGPGTRLTVT.

The V gene is TRBV20-1, the J gene TRBJ2-5, with D unresolved. The V end was cut by 4 bases, the J end by 5 bases, with 5 bases between. This CDR3 has 10 amino acids. Germline CDR1 DFQATT, CDR2 SNEGSKA (reference sequence). The CDR3 DNA reads TGCAGTGCTATGCAGGAGACCCAGTACTTC. It encodes CSAMQETQYF.

The chain is built from TRBV29-1 and TRBJ2-7; TRBD2 is a possible D gene (5 bases). The CDR3 sequence is 12 residues long. Germline CDR1 is SQVTM and CDR2 is ANQGSEA. The V and J ends lost 4 bases and 4 bases respectively, with 11 bases between them. The CDR3 DNA is TGCAGCGTTGGGGAGAAGCGGTACGAGCAGTACTTC. Translated: CSVGEKRYEQYF.

This clone was counted only a few times. This sequence joins TRBV7-9 and TRBJ2-4; TRBD1 might be the D (6 bases). This CDR3 contains 13 residues. In germline, CDR1 is SEHNR, CDR2 FQNEAQ (reference sequence). V shed 3 bases and J shed 6 bases, with 9 bases lying between them. The CDR3 loop is CASSFQTGNIQYF. The CDR3 DNA is TGTGCCAGCAGCTTCCAGACAGGAAACATTCAGTACTTC. Looking up the rest from reference TRBV7-9 and TRBJ2-4 gives the full variable domain: DTGVSQNPRHKITKRGQNVTFRCDPISEHNRLYWYRQTLGQGPEFLTYFQNEAQLEKSRLLSDRFSAERPKGSFSTLEIQRTEQGDSAMYLCASSFQTGNIQYFGAGTRLSVL.